The 2 T cell receptor beta chains in this list originate from one sample, sequenced in a study of cytomegalovirus exposure and HLA in healthy donors. Amplification used 60 Vbeta primers and 13 Jbeta primers. Profiled with immunoSEQ multiplex PCR; TCRdb holds only in-frame clones, not every one. The table includes around 170,000 clones, around three quarters detected once. The specimen sequenced was PBMCs. These receptors were collected from a middle-aged man in good health and CMV-seronegative.

This clone has more than one count but fewer than ten. The V gene is TRBV6-5, the J gene TRBJ1-2, with TRBD1 matching over 7 bases. With 5 bases clipped from V and 4 bases from J, the junction kept 10 bases outside the gene matches. Germline V gene sequence: CDR1 MNHEY, CDR2 SVGAGI. The CDR3 sequence is 15 residues long. The CDR3 sequence: CASSRQGGLGYGYTF. In DNA, the CDR3 is TGTGCCAGCAGTCGACAAGGGGGCTTGGGCTATGGCTACACCTTC.

This clone was seen more than once but under ten times. This chain links TRBV25-1 with TRBJ1-1; no clear D gene. This CDR3 is 15 amino acids long. The germline CDR1 and CDR2 sequences are MGHDK and SYGVNS. V was clipped by 5 bases and J by 1 base, with 14 bases between them. The CDR3 DNA reads as TGTGCCAGCAGTCCGCCCCCCGTCGGGAACACTGAAGCTTTCTTT. It specifies CASSPPPVGNTEAFF.